This T cell receptor (beta chain) was sequenced during a study of cytomegalovirus exposure and HLA in healthy donors. The CDR3 is made up of 17 amino acids. V lost 7 bases, J lost 4 bases, and 12 bases stayed unmatched. CDR1 and CDR2 (germline): MDHEN, SYDVKM. A multiplex PCR was run with 60 Vbeta primers and 13 Jbeta primers. Sequenced by immunoSEQ multiplex PCR; TCRdb stores in-frame clones only, minus some. The sample carries 200,000 or so clones, around 85% recorded once. This clonotype was sampled from a man aged 50 to 60 in good health and CMV-seronegative. The specimen was PBMCs. The chain uses TRBV28 and TRBJ2-1, with TRBD2 identical over 11 bases. CDR3 nucleotides: TGTGCCAGCACCACGTATAGCGGGAGGGGACCATACAATGAGCAGTTCTTC. It encodes CASTTYSGRGPYNEQFF.